This TCR beta chain was identified in a study of T cells in Graves' hyperthyroidism and ophthalmopathy. Study overall: Initial diagnosis, before any treatment, was when peripheral blood was collected.

J lost 7 bases, V lost 4 bases, and 15 bases had no gene match. The CDR3 runs 17 residues. Germline V lookup: CDR1 MNHNS, CDR2 SASEGT. From RNA transcripts, TCR beta CDR3 regions were amplified. An initial round of RT-PCR targeting the TCR CDR3 relied on the HTBI primer set. TCRdb itself ran the multiplex PCR reads through MiXCR, one entry per CDR3 protein. The sample records 550,000 to 850,000 distinct CDR3 sequences, around 20% being singletons. This clonotype was recorded many times. This clonotype was obtained from a woman between 45 and 60 years old with Graves' hyperthyroidism that later progressed to Graves' ophthalmopathy. The sequenced material came from blood. This chain uses TRBV6-1 with TRBJ1-4, with 7 bases identical to TRBD1. The CDR3, as DNA: TGTGCCAGCAGTGTAGGACAGGCCGGGCTCATTAGTGAAAAACTGTTTTTT. This gives the protein CASSVGQAGLISEKLFF.